The clone carrying this T cell receptor (beta chain) was observed at least ten times. The J segment lost 6 bases and the V segment lost 4 bases, leaving 4 bases of the junction unmatched. CDR3 size: 13 residues. CDR1 and CDR2 (germline): MNHNS, SASEGT. The entry originates in a study of T cells in Graves' hyperthyroidism and ophthalmopathy. TCR beta CDR3 regions were amplified from RNA. In the first-round RT-PCR of the TCR CDR3, the HTBI primer set was used. From the multiplex PCR reads, TCRdb called clonotypes with MiXCR, one entry per CDR3 protein. The table includes about 520,000 distinct CDR3 sequences, roughly 24% detected once.

The sequence was collected from a woman aged 25 to 39 with Graves' ophthalmopathy. V gene TRBV6-1 combines with J gene TRBJ1-2; 8 bases agree with TRBD1. The source material was blood. For the CDR3, the DNA is TGTGCCAGCAGTGCGGACAGGGTGCATGGCTACACCTTC. It yields the protein CASSADRVHGYTF.